Following are 30 T cell receptor beta chains from one sample sequenced in a study of T cells after yellow fever vaccination. In TCRdb, the 5' RACE reads were re-called with MiXCR into one record per CDR3 protein. The table records about 360,000 distinct CDR3 sequences, 6.2% of them present only once. Source: PBMCs, taken 5 days after the yellow fever booster vaccination. Receptors were obtained from a man younger than 45 who received the YFV17D yellow fever vaccine.

This clonotype has ten or more counts. The chain employs TRBV20-1 and TRBJ1-2; D unclear. V lost 0 bases and J 2 bases, leaving 1 base between the germline ends. CDR1 and CDR2 from the germline V gene are DFQATT and SNEGSKA (reference sequence). This CDR3 comprises 11 residues. The CDR3 protein is CSARDNYGYTF. The CDR3 nucleotides read TGCAGTGCTAGAGACAACTATGGCTACACCTTC.

This chain connects TRBV7-9 to TRBJ2-7, with 8 bases that match TRBD2. The CDR3 runs to 15 residues. After removal of 1 base from V and 5 bases from J, the junction contained 7 bases not matched to a gene. The germline gives CDR1 SEHNR, CDR2 FQNEAQ (reference sequence). The CDR3 region is CASSLEAGGGNEQYF. The CDR3, as DNA: TGTGCCAGCAGCTTAGAGGCGGGAGGAGGAAACGAGCAGTACTTC. Combining the CDR3 with reference TRBV7-9 and TRBJ2-7 gives the whole variable domain DTGVSQNPRHKITKRGQNVTFRCDPISEHNRLYWYRQTLGQGPEFLTYFQNEAQLEKSRLLSDRFSAERPKGSFSTLEIQRTEQGDSAMYLCASSLEAGGGNEQYFGPGTRLTVT.

A remark on this clonotype: This may stem from a read error, because a much larger clone lies one nucleotide away. The rearrangement joins TRBV30 to TRBJ2-1, with D possibly TRBD2 on 5 matching bases. Germline lookup yields CDR1 GTSNPN and CDR2 SVGIG (reference sequence). The CDR3 spans 13 residues. The V end was cut by 2 bases, the J end by 3 bases, with 8 bases between. CDR3 nucleotides: TGTGCCTGGAGTAACACTAGCTACAATGAGCAGTTCTTC. It is translated as CAWSNTSYNEQFF. The variable domain in full, completed from reference TRBV30 and TRBJ2-1, reads SQTIHQWPATLVQPVGSPLSLECTVEGTSNPNLYWYRQAAGRGLQLLFYSVGIGQISSEVPQNLSASRPQDRQFILSSKKLLLSDSGFYLCAWSNTSYNEQFFGPGTRLTVL.

CDR3 bases: TGTGCCAGCAGAAGACTAGCGGTGTACACAGATACGCAGTATTTT. Its protein product is CASRRLAVYTDTQYF. The V call is TRBV7-2, the J call TRBJ2-3; 9 nucleotides align to TRBD2. Germline values: CDR1 SGHTA, CDR2 FQGNSA. CDR3 length equals 15 residues. V shed 6 bases and J 2 bases; nucleotides not matched to a gene: 6.

Many counts were recorded for this clonotype. The rearrangement uses TRBV12-3 or TRBV12-4 and TRBJ2-5, with 7 bases fitting TRBD1. V was clipped by 7 bases and J by 2 bases; unmatched bases: 10. The CDR3 totals 15 residues. CDR3 coding DNA: TGTGCCAGCACCTTGAACAGGGGCTATCAAGAGACCCAGTACTTC. Translating gives CASTLNRGYQETQYF.

V gene TRBV5-1 combines with J gene TRBJ2-1; the match to TRBD2 covers 8 bases. CDR3 length: 15 residues. V was pared by 6 bases and J by 0 bases, with 5 bases of the junction left unmatched. Germline CDR1 and CDR2: SGHRS and YFSETQ. The CDR3 sequence is CASNPTSGSYNEQFF. CDR3 nucleotides: TGCGCCAGCAACCCCACTAGCGGCTCCTACAATGAGCAGTTCTTC.

At least ten counts were recorded for this clonotype. The chain employs TRBV27 and TRBJ1-3; weak D call: TRBD1 (5 bases). CDR1 is MNHEY and CDR2 is SMNVEV in the germline V gene (reference sequence). This CDR3 has 20 residues. V was trimmed by 5 bases and J by 2 bases, leaving 28 bases between them. This CDR3 is CASSRFGGGSPSNPGNTIYF. The CDR3 bases are TGTGCCAGCAGTCGTTTTGGGGGGGGATCCCCGTCCAACCCTGGAAACACCATATATTTT.

The sample holds a few counts of this clonotype. The gene calls are TRBV7-9 and TRBJ2-2; D is unresolved. Germline CDR1 is SEHNR and CDR2 is FQNEAQ (reference sequence). The CDR3 has 11 residues. V was cut by 11 bases and J by 6 bases, with 10 bases left in between. The CDR3 loop is CALLDAGELFF. The CDR3 nucleotides read TGTGCCCTCTTGGACGCCGGGGAGCTGTTTTTT.

CDR3 coding DNA: TGCGGCTCTGTCCTAGGGATGAACACTGAAGCTTTCTTT. Amino acids: CGSVLGMNTEAFF. This chain joins TRBV29-1 and TRBJ1-1; no clear D gene. This CDR3 contains 13 residues. Germline V gene lookup returns CDR1 SQVTM and CDR2 ANQGSEA.

This clonotype turned up a few times. The chain combines TRBV23-1 with TRBJ1-6; no clear D gene. TRBV23-1 is an ORF, and what it does is uncertain. This CDR3 spans 15 amino acids. With 8 bases removed from V and 7 bases from J, the gap between germline ends came to 18 bases. The CDR3 region is CASPIPDLGNSPLHF. The CDR3 DNA reads as TGCGCCAGCCCTATTCCGGACTTGGGGAATTCACCCCTCCACTTT.

Points on this clonotype: The junction differs from germline at one of its ends, possibly a read error. The chain has TRBV29-1 and TRBJ2-3, with 12 bases matching TRBD2. This CDR3 contains 18 residues. Germline CDR1 reads SQVTM; CDR2 reads ANQGSEA. The CDR3 nucleotides read TGCAGCGTCGAAGGACTAGCGGGGCACCTATCGGGCACAGATACGCAGTATTTT. This codes for CSVEGLAGHLSGTDTQYF.

This clonotype came up a few times. The chain carries TRBV18 and TRBJ2-3, with TRBD2 matching over 11 bases. With V trimmed by 5 bases and J by 2 bases, 15 bases remained unmatched. CDR1 KGHSH and CDR2 LQKENI come from the germline V gene. This CDR3 spans 19 amino acids. The CDR3 DNA sequence: TGTGCCAGCTCATCAACTAGCGGGAGCCCCCGGGGGACCACAGATACGCAGTATTTT. Encoded protein: CASSSTSGSPRGTTDTQYF.

The chain uses TRBV20-1 and TRBJ2-7, with D possibly being TRBD1 or TRBD2 (5 bases each). The ends were cut back, 5 bases at V and 4 bases at J, with 21 bases in the middle. This CDR3 has 15 residues. CDR1 is DFQATT, CDR2 SNEGSKA, per germline (reference sequence). CDR3 residues: CSARVQRGVGYEQYF. The DNA of the CDR3 is TGCAGTGCTCGCGTCCAGCGAGGGGTGGGGTACGAGCAGTACTTC.

The CDR3 loop is CASSLARDSWWGEQYF. CDR3 nucleotides: TGTGCCAGCAGCTTAGCGCGGGACAGTTGGTGGGGCGAGCAGTACTTC. The V call is TRBV7-8, the J call TRBJ2-7, with D possibly being TRBD1 (7 bases). Deletions cut 0 bases from V and 6 bases from J, with 18 bases between. Looked up from germline, CDR1 is SGHVS and CDR2 is FQNEAQ. The CDR3 is 16 residues long.

The chain couples TRBV5-1 to TRBJ2-5, with 8 bases aligning to TRBD2. V dropped 0 bases and J dropped 5; count of bases not matched to a gene: 9. The CDR3 spans 16 residues. Germline values: CDR1 SGHRS, CDR2 YFSETQ. The CDR3 coding sequence is TGCGCCAGCAGCTTGGGGCCCACTAGCGGTAGTGAGACCCAGTACTTC. The encoded protein is CASSLGPTSGSETQYF.

This clonotype has at least ten counts. The chain carries TRBV20-1 and TRBJ2-1; D not certain. The V end was cut by 4 bases, the J end by 4 bases, with 8 bases between. Germline assignment: CDR1 DFQATT and CDR2 SNEGSKA (reference sequence). The CDR3 is 12 residues long. In DNA form, the CDR3 reads TGCAGTGCTACCCCGACGTACAATGAGCAGTTCTTC. Translated, it gives CSATPTYNEQFF.

The rearrangement joins TRBV7-9 to TRBJ2-6; tentatively, D is TRBD1 or TRBD2 (5 bases each). The CDR3 is 16 residues long. Trimming cost V 6 bases and J 4 bases, with 16 bases left between them. Germline V gene sequence: CDR1 SEHNR, CDR2 FQNEAQ (reference sequence). The CDR3 reads CASRPGTGPGANVLTF. CDR3 sequence (DNA): TGTGCCAGCAGACCTGGGACGGGGCCAGGGGCCAACGTCCTGACTTTC.

This clonotype has a handful of counts. The rearrangement links TRBV20-1 to TRBJ2-1, with 11 bases lining up with TRBD2. V dropped 1 base and J dropped 2; count of bases not matched to a gene: 4. Per the germline V gene, CDR1 is DFQATT and CDR2 is SNEGSKA (reference sequence). The CDR3 runs to 16 residues. Written as DNA, the CDR3 is TGCAGTGCTAGAGTGGGGACTAGCGGAACCTACAATGAGCAGTTCTTC. Amino acid sequence: CSARVGTSGTYNEQFF.

This clonotype appeared a few times. J is TRBJ2-4 and V is TRBV20-1; perhaps D is TRBD1 or TRBD2 (5 bases each). With 2 bases removed from V and 0 bases from J, the gap between germline ends came to 11 bases. Germline assignment: CDR1 DFQATT and CDR2 SNEGSKA (reference sequence). The CDR3 runs 15 residues. CDR3 amino acids: CSARHGALAKNIQYF. The CDR3 coding sequence is TGCAGTGCTAGACACGGGGCGTTAGCCAAAAACATTCAGTACTTC.

This sequence joins TRBV28 and TRBJ2-4, with D possibly being TRBD1 (5 bases). Trimming shortened V by 5 bases and J by 7 bases, and 12 bases separated the two germline ends. This CDR3 has 13 amino acids. In germline, CDR1 is MDHEN, CDR2 SYDVKM. The CDR3 coding sequence is TGTGCCAGCAGTACAGGTGTGGTCAACATTCAGTACTTC. As protein: CASSTGVVNIQYF.

This clonotype has a handful of counts. The chain is built from TRBV7-9 and TRBJ2-1; D is unclear. V dropped 5 bases and J dropped 8 bases, with 7 bases sitting between them. CDR1 and CDR2 (germline): SEHNR, FQNEAQ (reference sequence). CDR3 length: 11 residues. In DNA form, the CDR3 reads TGTGCCAGCAGCCGAGAGGATGAGCAGTTCTTC. This translates into CASSREDEQFF.

This clonotype has just a few counts. The V gene is TRBV12-3 or TRBV12-4, the J gene TRBJ2-5; the D gene is possibly TRBD2 (6 bases). This CDR3 spans 17 amino acids. Trimming shortened V by 4 bases and J by 0 bases, and 18 bases separated the two germline ends. CDR3 bases: TGTGCCAGCAGTTCAACGGGAGAAGGTTGGGACCAAGAGACCCAGTACTTC. This sequence encodes CASSSTGEGWDQETQYF.

This clonotype was seen repeatedly, ten times or more. The chain employs TRBV15 and TRBJ2-7, with no clear D. The length of the CDR3 is 13 residues. The V end was cut by 1 base, the J end by 2 bases, with 6 bases between. Germline-derived CDR1 and CDR2 are LNHNV and YYDKDF (reference sequence). The CDR3 protein is CATSRGPTYEQYF. The CDR3 bases are TGTGCCACCAGCAGAGGTCCTACCTACGAGCAGTACTTC.

This clonotype was observed a few times. The chain couples TRBV5-6 to TRBJ2-7; D gene unclear. The CDR3 sequence is 12 residues long. V was shortened by 0 bases and J by 8 bases, with 9 bases between the two germline ends. The V gene's germline CDR1 is SGHDT and CDR2 YYEEEE. CDR3 region: CASSLEVGKQYF. CDR3 nucleotide sequence: TGTGCCAGCAGCTTGGAGGTGGGGAAGCAGTACTTC.

This clonotype was seen a few times. The J gene is TRBJ2-1, the V gene TRBV20-1, with D hard to call. The V end was cut by 2 bases, the J end by 4 bases, with 6 bases between. Germline V CDR1 and CDR2: DFQATT, SNEGSKA (reference sequence). This CDR3 has 12 residues. Here the CDR3 DNA reads TGCAGTGCTAGACCCCTGTACAATGAGCAGTTCTTC. It yields the protein CSARPLYNEQFF.

This clonotype has more than one count but fewer than ten. This chain joins TRBV25-1 and TRBJ2-7, with TRBD2 matching over 7 bases. The CDR3 is 14 amino acids. Germline V gives CDR1 MGHDK, CDR2 SYGVNS. With V trimmed by 2 bases and J by 3 bases, 4 bases remained unmatched. The CDR3 reads CASSEAGEIYEQYF. The DNA of the CDR3 is TGTGCCAGCAGTGAAGCGGGAGAAATCTACGAGCAGTACTTC.

This clonotype has a handful of counts. The chain joins TRBV5-1 to TRBJ1-6; possibly TRBD1 for D (6 bases). V was cut by 4 bases and J by 8 bases, with 16 bases left in between. The V gene's germline CDR1 is SGHRS and CDR2 YFSETQ. CDR3 length equals 15 residues. In nucleotides, the CDR3 is TGCGCCAGCAGCCCGGACTCGACAGGCTATTCACCCCTCCACTTT. This codes for CASSPDSTGYSPLHF.

V is TRBV7-6 and J is TRBJ2-7; 9 bases align to TRBD2. J lost 3 bases, V lost 5 bases, and 2 bases had no gene match. Germline assignment: CDR1 SGHVS and CDR2 FNYEAQ. The CDR3 sequence is 13 residues long. CDR3 loop: CASSETSGYEQYF. The CDR3 nucleotides are TGTGCCAGCAGCGAGACTAGCGGCTACGAGCAGTACTTC.

The V call is TRBV7-9, the J call TRBJ2-1, with D unresolved. This CDR3 spans 15 amino acids. CDR1 SEHNR and CDR2 FQNEAQ come from the germline V gene (reference sequence). V lost 8 bases to trimming and J lost 7 bases, with 21 bases between them. CDR3 sequence (DNA): TGTGCCAGCGACCGGACGGACGTTGGTTGGAATGAGCAGTTCTTC. Protein product: CASDRTDVGWNEQFF.

V and J are TRBV7-9 and TRBJ1-5; TRBD1 matches at 8 bases. The germline V gene has CDR1 SEHNR and CDR2 FQNEAQ (reference sequence). V dropped 5 bases and J dropped 6; count of bases not matched to a gene: 6. The CDR3 spans 14 residues. The CDR3 DNA follows: TGTGCCAGCAGCCAAGGACAGGGCAGTCAGCCCCAGCATTTT. The encoded protein is CASSQGQGSQPQHF.